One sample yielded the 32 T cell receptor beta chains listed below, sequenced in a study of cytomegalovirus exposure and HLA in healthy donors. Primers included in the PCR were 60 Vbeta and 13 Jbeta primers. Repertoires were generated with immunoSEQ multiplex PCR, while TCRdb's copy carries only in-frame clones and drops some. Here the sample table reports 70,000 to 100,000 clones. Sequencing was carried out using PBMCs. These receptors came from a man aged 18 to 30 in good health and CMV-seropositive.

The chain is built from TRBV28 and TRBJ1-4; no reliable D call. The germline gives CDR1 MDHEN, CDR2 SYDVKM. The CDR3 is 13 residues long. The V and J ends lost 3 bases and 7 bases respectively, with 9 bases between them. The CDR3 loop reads CASSLRRVEKLFF. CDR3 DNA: TGTGCCAGCAGTTTGCGGAGGGTTGAAAAACTGTTTTTT.

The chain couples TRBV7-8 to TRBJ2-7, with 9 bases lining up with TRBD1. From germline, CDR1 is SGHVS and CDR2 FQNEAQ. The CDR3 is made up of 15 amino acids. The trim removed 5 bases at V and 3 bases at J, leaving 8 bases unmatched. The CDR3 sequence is CASSPSRTGDYEQYF. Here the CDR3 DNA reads TGTGCCAGCAGCCCCTCCAGGACAGGGGACTACGAGCAGTACTTC.

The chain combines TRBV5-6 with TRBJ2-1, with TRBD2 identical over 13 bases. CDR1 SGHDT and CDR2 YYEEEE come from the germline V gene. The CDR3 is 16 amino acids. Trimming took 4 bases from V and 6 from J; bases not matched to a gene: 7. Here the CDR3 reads CASSLGTSGMGNEQFF. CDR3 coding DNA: TGTGCCAGCAGCCTAGGGACTAGCGGGATGGGCAATGAGCAGTTCTTC.

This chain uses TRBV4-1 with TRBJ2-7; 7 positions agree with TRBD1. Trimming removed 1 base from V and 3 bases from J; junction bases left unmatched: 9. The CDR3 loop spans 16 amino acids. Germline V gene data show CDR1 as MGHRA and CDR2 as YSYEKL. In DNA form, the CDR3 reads TGCGCCAGCAGCCAAGGCGAACAGGGGCCCCTCTACGAGCAGTACTTC. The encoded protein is CASSQGEQGPLYEQYF.

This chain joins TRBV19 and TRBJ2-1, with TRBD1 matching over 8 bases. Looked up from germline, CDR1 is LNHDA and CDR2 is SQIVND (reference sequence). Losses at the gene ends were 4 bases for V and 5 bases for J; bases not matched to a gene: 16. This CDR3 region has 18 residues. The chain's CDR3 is CASSTPELRGRSHNEQFF. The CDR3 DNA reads TGTGCCAGTAGTACCCCAGAACTCAGGGGGCGCAGCCACAATGAGCAGTTCTTC.

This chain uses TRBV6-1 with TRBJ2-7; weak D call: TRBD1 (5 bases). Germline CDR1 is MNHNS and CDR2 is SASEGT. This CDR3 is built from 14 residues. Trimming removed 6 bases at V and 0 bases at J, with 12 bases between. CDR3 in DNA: TGTGCCAGCAGCTCAGGGTTAAACTCCTACGAGCAGTACTTC. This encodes CASSSGLNSYEQYF.

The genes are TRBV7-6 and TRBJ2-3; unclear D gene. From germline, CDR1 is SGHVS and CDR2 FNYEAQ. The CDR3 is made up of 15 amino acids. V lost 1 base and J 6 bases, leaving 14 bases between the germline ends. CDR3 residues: CASSLGVGDGDTQYF. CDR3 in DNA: TGTGCCAGCAGCTTAGGGGTCGGAGACGGGGATACGCAGTATTTT.

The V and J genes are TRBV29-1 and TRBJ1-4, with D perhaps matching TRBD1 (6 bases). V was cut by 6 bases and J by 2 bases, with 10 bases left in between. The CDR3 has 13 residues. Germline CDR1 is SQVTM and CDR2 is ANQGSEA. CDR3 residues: CSVKDRTNEKLFF. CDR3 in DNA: TGCAGCGTGAAAGACAGGACTAATGAAAAACTGTTTTTT.

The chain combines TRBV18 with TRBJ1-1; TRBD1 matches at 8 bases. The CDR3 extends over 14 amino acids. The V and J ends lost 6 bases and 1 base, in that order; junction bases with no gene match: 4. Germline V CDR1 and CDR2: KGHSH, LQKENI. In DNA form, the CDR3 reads TGTGCCAGCTCCCTGGACAGGGCGAACACTGAAGCTTTCTTT. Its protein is CASSLDRANTEAFF.

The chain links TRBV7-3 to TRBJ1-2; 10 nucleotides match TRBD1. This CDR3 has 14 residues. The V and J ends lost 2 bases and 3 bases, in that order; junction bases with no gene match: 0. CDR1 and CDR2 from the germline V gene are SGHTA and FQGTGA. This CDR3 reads CASSLGQGDYGYTF. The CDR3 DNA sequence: TGTGCCAGCAGCTTAGGACAGGGGGACTATGGCTACACCTTC.

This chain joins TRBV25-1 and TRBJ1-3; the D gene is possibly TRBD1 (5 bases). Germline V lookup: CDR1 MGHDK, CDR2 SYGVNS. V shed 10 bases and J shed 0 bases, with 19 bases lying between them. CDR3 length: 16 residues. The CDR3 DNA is TGTGCCACCTCGGGGGGATCTCGGAGCTCTGGAAACACCATATATTTT. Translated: CATSGGSRSSGNTIYF. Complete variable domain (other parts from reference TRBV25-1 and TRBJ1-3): EADIYQTPRYLVIGTGKKITLECSQTMGHDKMYWYQQDPGMELHLIHYSYGVNSTEKGDLSSESTVSRIRTEHFPLTLESARPSHTSQYLCATSGGSRSSGNTIYFGEGSWLTVV.

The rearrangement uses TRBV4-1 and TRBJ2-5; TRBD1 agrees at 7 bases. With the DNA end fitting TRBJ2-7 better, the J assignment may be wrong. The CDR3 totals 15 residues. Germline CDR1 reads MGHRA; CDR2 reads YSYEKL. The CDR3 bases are TGCGCCAGCAGCCTCCAGTCCAGGGGGTCCTACGAGCAGTACTTC. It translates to CASSLQSRGSYEQYF.

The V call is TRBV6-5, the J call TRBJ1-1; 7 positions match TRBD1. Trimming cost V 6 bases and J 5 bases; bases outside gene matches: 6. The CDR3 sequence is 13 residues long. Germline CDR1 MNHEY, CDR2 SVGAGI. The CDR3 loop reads CASRAGGFTEAFF. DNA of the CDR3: TGTGCCAGCAGGGCAGGGGGGTTTACTGAAGCTTTCTTT.

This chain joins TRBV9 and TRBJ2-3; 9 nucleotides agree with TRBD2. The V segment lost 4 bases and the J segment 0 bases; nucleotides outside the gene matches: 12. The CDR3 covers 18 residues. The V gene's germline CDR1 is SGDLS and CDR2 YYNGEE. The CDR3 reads CASSLAAGGSSSTDTQYF. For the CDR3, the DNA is TGTGCCAGCAGCCTCGCGGCGGGGGGGAGTTCTAGCACAGATACGCAGTATTTT.

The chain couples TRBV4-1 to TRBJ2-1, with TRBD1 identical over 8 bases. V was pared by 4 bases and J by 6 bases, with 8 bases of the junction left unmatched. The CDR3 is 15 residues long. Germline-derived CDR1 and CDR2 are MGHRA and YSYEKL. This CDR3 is CASSRPDREANEQFF. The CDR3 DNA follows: TGCGCCAGCAGCCGACCGGACAGGGAAGCCAATGAGCAGTTCTTC.

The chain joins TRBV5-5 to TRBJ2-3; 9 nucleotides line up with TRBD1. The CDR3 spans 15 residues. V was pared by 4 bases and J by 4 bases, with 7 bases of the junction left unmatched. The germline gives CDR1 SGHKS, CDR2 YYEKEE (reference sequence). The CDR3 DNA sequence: TGTGCCAGCAGCACGGGACAGGGATTACCAGATACGCAGTATTTT. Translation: CASSTGQGLPDTQYF.

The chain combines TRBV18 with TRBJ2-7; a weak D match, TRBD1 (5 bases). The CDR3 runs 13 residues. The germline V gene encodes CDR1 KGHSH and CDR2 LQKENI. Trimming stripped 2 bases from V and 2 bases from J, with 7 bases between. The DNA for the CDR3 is TGTGCCAGCTCACCAGGGGCTACCTACGAGCAGTACTTC. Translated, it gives CASSPGATYEQYF.

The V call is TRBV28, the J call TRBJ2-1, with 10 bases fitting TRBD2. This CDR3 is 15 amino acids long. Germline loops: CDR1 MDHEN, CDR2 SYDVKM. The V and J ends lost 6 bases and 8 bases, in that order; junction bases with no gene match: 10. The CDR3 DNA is TGTGCCAGCAGCCTAGCGGGAGATGGTGTCGATGAGCAGTTCTTC. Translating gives CASSLAGDGVDEQFF. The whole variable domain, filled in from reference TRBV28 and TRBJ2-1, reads DVKVTQSSRYLVKRTGEKVFLECVQDMDHENMFWYRQDPGLGLRLIYFSYDVKMKEKGDIPEGYSVSREKKERFSLILESASTNQTSMYLCASSLAGDGVDEQFFGPGTRLTVL.

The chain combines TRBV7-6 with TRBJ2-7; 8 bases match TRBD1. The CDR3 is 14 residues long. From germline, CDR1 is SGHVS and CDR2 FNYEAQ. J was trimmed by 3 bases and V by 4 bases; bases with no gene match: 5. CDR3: CASSSAGGDYEQYF. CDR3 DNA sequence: TGTGCCAGCAGCTCCGCAGGGGGCGACTACGAGCAGTACTTC. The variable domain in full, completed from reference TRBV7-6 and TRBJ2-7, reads GAGVSQSPRYKVTKRGQDVALRCDPISGHVSLYWYRQALGQGPEFLTYFNYEAQQDKSGLPNDRFSAERPEGSISTLTIQRTEQRDSAMYRCASSSAGGDYEQYFGPGTRLTVT.

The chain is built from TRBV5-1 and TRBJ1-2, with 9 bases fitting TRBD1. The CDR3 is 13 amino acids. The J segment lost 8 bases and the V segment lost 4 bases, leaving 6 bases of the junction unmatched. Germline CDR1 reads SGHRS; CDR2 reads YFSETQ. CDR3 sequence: CASSIQGAQGYTF. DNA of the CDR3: TGCGCCAGCAGCATACAGGGGGCGCAGGGCTACACCTTC. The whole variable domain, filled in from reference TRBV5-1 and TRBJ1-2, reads KAGVTQTPRYLIKTRGQQVTLSCSPISGHRSVSWYQQTPGQGLQFLFEYFSETQRNKGNFPGRFSGRQFSNSRSEMNVSTLELGDSALYLCASSIQGAQGYTFGSGTRLTVV.

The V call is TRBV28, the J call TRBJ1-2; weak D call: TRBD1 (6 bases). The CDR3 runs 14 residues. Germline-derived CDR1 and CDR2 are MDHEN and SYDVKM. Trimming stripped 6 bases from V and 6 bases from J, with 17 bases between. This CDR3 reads CASRGDRRNDGYTF. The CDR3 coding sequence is TGTGCCAGCAGAGGTGACAGGCGCAATGATGGCTACACCTTC.

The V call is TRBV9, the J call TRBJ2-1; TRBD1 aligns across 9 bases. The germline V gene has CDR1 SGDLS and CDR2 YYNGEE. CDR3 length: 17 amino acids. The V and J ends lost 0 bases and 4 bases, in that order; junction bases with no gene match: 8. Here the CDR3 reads CASSVGLMTGGYNEQFF. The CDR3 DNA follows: TGTGCCAGCAGCGTAGGTTTAATGACAGGGGGATACAATGAGCAGTTCTTC.

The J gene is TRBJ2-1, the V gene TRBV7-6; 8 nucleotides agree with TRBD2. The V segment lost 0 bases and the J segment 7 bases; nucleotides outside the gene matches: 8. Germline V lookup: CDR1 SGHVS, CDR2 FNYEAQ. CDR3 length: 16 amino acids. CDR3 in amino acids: CASSLAGPGGLNEQFF. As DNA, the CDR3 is TGTGCCAGCAGCTTAGCTGGGCCGGGGGGGCTTAATGAGCAGTTCTTC.

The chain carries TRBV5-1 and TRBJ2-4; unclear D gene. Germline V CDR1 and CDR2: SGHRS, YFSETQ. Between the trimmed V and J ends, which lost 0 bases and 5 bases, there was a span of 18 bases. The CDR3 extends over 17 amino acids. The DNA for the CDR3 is TGCGCCAGCAGCTTGGACAGCCGACCTCCTAAGGAAAACATTCAGTACTTC. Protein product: CASSLDSRPPKENIQYF.

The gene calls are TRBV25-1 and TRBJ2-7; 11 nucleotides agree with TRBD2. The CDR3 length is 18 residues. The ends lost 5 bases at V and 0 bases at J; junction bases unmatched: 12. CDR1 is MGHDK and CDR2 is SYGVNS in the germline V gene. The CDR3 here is CASSPKTASGRSSYEQYF. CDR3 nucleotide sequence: TGTGCCAGCAGTCCGAAAACGGCTAGCGGGAGGAGCTCCTACGAGCAGTACTTC.

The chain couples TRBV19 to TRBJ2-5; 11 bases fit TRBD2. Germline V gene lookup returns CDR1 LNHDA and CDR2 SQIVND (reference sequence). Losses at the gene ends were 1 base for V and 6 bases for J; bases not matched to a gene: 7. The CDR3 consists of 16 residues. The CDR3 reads CASSIVLAGGDKTQYF. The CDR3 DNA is TGTGCCAGTAGTATAGTTTTAGCGGGAGGGGATAAGACCCAGTACTTC.

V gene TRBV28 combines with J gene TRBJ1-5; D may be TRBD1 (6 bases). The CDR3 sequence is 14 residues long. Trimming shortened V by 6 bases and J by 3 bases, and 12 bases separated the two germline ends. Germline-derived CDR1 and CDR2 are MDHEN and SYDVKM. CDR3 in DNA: TGTGCCAGCAGACCTACAGGGTTCAATCAGCCCCAGCATTTT. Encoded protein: CASRPTGFNQPQHF.

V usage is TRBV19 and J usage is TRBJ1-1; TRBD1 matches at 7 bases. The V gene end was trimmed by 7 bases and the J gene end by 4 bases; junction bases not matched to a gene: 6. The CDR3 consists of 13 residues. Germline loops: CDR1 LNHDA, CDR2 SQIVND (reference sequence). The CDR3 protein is CASMETGITEAFF. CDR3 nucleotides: TGTGCCAGTATGGAGACAGGGATCACTGAAGCTTTCTTT. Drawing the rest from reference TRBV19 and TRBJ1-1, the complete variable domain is DGGITQSPKYLFRKEGQNVTLSCEQNLNHDAMYWYRQDPGQGLRLIYYSQIVNDFQKGDIAEGYSVSREKKESFPLTVTSAQKNPTAFYLCASMETGITEAFFGQGTRLTVV.

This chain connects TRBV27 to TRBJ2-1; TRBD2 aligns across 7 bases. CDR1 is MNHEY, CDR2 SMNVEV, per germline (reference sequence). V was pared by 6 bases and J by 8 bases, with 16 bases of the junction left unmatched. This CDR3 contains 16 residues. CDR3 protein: CASSPGTNYRGYEQFF. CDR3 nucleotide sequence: TGTGCCAGCAGCCCCGGGACTAACTATCGAGGGTATGAGCAGTTCTTC.

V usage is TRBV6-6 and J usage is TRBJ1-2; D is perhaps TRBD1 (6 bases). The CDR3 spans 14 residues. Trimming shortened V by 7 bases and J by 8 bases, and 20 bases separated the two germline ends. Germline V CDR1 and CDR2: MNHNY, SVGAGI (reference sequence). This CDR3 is CASTALTGALGYTF. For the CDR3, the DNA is TGTGCCAGCACCGCCCTGACAGGTGCTCTGGGCTACACCTTC.

The CDR3 loop is CASSERGRDWYGYTF. The CDR3 DNA reads as TGTGCCAGCAGTGAACGGGGCAGGGACTGGTATGGCTACACCTTC. The chain recombines TRBV6-1 with TRBJ1-2; maybe TRBD1 (5 bases). This CDR3 comprises 15 residues. Per germline, CDR1 MNHNS and CDR2 SASEGT. V was pared by 2 bases and J by 5 bases, with 15 bases between.

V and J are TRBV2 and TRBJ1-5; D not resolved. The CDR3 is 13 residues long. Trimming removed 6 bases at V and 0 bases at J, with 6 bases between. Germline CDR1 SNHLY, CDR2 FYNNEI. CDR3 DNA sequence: TGTGCCAGCAGGATCTATAGCAATCAGCCCCAGCATTTT. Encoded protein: CASRIYSNQPQHF.